These T cell receptor beta chains were read from a single sample in a study of PD-L1 blockade in urothelial cancer. Clones were sequenced by immunoSEQ multiplex PCR, and TCRdb holds only the in-frame ones, with some missing. The sample holds 40,000 to 60,000 clones, under 90% seen once. The material sequenced was PBMCs, taken around atezolizumab (anti-PD-L1) treatment. The receptor source for this set is a man between 65 and 79 years old with urothelial cancer. CDR3s include the opening cysteine and the closing phenylalanine or tryptophan. D genes are given only for firm matches. Where a row states a size, it is once, few, many or the class of an expanded clone; other rows omit it.

TRBV7-9	.	TRBJ1-2	.	CASSVVGRAYGYTF	TGTGCCAGCAGCGTAGTGGGCAGAGCTTATGGCTACACCTTC
TRBV9	.	TRBJ1-1	.	CASSHSGGERTEAFF	TGTGCCAGCAGCCATTCTGGGGGCGAGAGGACTGAAGCTTTCTTT
TRBV11-3	.	TRBJ2-2	TRBD2	CASSRTSGRGGELFF	TGTGCCAGCAGCCGGACTAGCGGGAGGGGCGGGGAGCTGTTTTTT
TRBV11-1	.	TRBJ2-7	TRBD2	CASSLLGGAAPYEQYF	TGTGCCAGCAGCCTCCTCGGGGGGGCGGCTCCCTACGAGCAGTACTTC
TRBV6-5	.	TRBJ1-4	TRBD1	CASSYSGQGEKLFF	TGTGCCAGCAGTTACTCAGGACAGGGTGAAAAACTGTTTTTT
TRBV28	.	TRBJ1-1	.	CASSYPDRLNTEAFF	TGTGCCAGCAGCTATCCAGACAGGCTGAACACTGAAGCTTTCTTT
TRBV7-2	.	TRBJ2-3	TRBD1	CASSSWGTGGATQYF	TGTGCCAGCAGCTCCTGGGGGACAGGGGGCGCTACGCAGTATTTT
TRBV7-6	.	TRBJ2-7	.	CASSLGQDEQYF	TGTGCCAGCAGCTTAGGCCAGGACGAGCAGTACTTC
TRBV28	.	TRBJ1-5	.	CATGTNSNQPQHF	TGTGCCACTGGGACAAATAGCAATCAGCCCCAGCATTTT
TRBV9	.	TRBJ1-1	TRBD1	CASSFTGGADTEAFF	TGTGCCAGCAGCTTCACAGGGGGCGCGGACACTGAAGCTTTCTTT
TRBV28	.	TRBJ2-7	.	CASSQGPYEQYF	TGTGCCAGCAGTCAGGGGCCCTACGAGCAGTACTTC
TRBV4-1	.	TRBJ1-2	.	CASSQEEDGYGYTF	TGCGCCAGCAGCCAAGAAGAGGATGGCTATGGCTACACCTTC
TRBV10-3	.	TRBJ1-2	.	CATSPGNYGYTF	TGTGCCACCAGCCCAGGGAACTATGGCTACACCTTC
TRBV7-3	.	TRBJ1-1	TRBD1	CASSPLRGAEAFF	TGTGCCAGCAGCCCTCTCAGGGGGGCTGAAGCTTTCTTT
TRBV5-1	once	TRBJ2-5	TRBD1	CASSPGQARETQYF	TGCGCCAGCAGCCCGGGACAGGCCCGAGAGACCCAGTACTTC
TRBV4-2	.	TRBJ2-1	.	CASSQESGGVQFF	TGTGCCAGCAGCCAAGAATCGGGCGGGGTGCAGTTCTTC
TRBV27	.	TRBJ2-7	.	CASSLGVPDPKAYEQYF	TGTGCCAGCAGTTTAGGAGTTCCTGACCCGAAGGCCTACGAGCAGTACTTC
TRBV14	.	TRBJ2-2	TRBD1	CASSQGRQGAAGELFF	TGTGCCAGCAGCCAAGGGCGACAGGGAGCCGCCGGGGAGCTGTTTTTT
TRBV9	.	TRBJ2-1	.	CASSVSQGNEQFF	TGTGCCAGCAGCGTATCCCAGGGCAATGAGCAGTTCTTC
TRBV6-4	once	TRBJ2-6	.	CASRPTASGANVLTF	TGTGCCAGCAGACCCACAGCCTCTGGGGCCAACGTCCTGACTTTC
TRBV27	.	TRBJ2-7	.	CASSRLSGEQYF	TGTGCCAGCAGTCGCCTTAGCGGCGAGCAGTACTTC
TRBV28	.	TRBJ1-2	.	CASSSPGLYGYTF	TGTGCCAGCAGTTCTCCAGGGCTTTATGGCTACACCTTC
TRBV5-1	.	TRBJ1-4	.	CASSGGGRYEKLFF	TGCGCCAGCAGCGGGGGGGGTAGGTATGAAAAACTGTTTTTT
TRBV4-2	few	TRBJ1-1	.	CASSQETATEAFF	TGTGCCAGCAGCCAAGAGACAGCCACTGAAGCTTTCTTT
TRBV29-1	.	TRBJ2-2	.	CSVAGDTGELFF	TGCAGCGTTGCAGGGGACACCGGGGAGCTGTTTTTT
TRBV5-4	.	TRBJ1-2	TRBD1	CASSSQGALEDYTF	TGTGCCAGCAGCTCTCAGGGGGCGCTTGAGGACTACACCTTC
TRBV5-4	.	TRBJ2-7	.	CASSLVQGPYEQYF	TGTGCCAGCAGCTTGGTTCAGGGCCCCTACGAGCAGTACTTC
TRBV19	few	TRBJ1-5	TRBD1	CASSTTGGFGNQPQHF	TGTGCCAGTAGCACGACAGGGGGGTTTGGCAATCAGCCCCAGCATTTT
TRBV2	.	TRBJ1-5	.	CASSVEGNQPQHF	TGTGCCAGCAGTGTAGAGGGCAATCAGCCCCAGCATTTT
TRBV21-1	.	TRBJ2-4	.	CASRRVDRAKNIQYF	TGTGCCAGCAGACGGGTGGACAGGGCCAAAAACATTCAGTACTTC
TRBV9	.	TRBJ2-3	TRBD2	CASSERTSGSGDTQYF	TGTGCCAGCAGCGAGCGGACTAGCGGGAGTGGGGATACGCAGTATTTT
TRBV11-2	.	TRBJ2-5	.	CASSLEGAGFQETQYF	TGTGCCAGCAGCTTGGAAGGCGCGGGGTTCCAAGAGACCCAGTACTTC
TRBV7-3	.	TRBJ2-3	TRBD2	CASSPWGLATTDTQYF	TGTGCCAGCAGCCCATGGGGACTAGCGACCACAGATACGCAGTATTTT
TRBV6-1	.	TRBJ2-7	TRBD2	CASSGLAGWYEQYF	TGTGCCAGCAGCGGACTAGCGGGATGGTACGAGCAGTACTTC
TRBV28	.	TRBJ2-7	TRBD1	CASRTGGERYEQYF	TGTGCCAGCAGGACAGGGGGAGAAAGGTACGAGCAGTACTTC
TRBV10-3	.	TRBJ2-1	.	CAIRQNVNNEQFF	TGTGCCATCAGACAGAACGTGAACAATGAGCAGTTCTTC
TRBV9	.	TRBJ1-1	.	CASSVGRGTEAFF	TGTGCCAGCAGCGTAGGAAGGGGAACTGAAGCTTTCTTT
TRBV7-2	.	TRBJ2-2	.	CASSQAGSSAGELFF	TGTGCCAGCAGCCAGGCGGGTAGTTCGGCCGGGGAGCTGTTTTTT
TRBV2	.	TRBJ1-5	.	CASSGETVYQPQHF	TGTGCCAGCAGTGGTGAAACAGTATATCAGCCCCAGCATTTT
TRBV19	.	TRBJ1-5	TRBD1	CASSRTGTGIDQPQHF	TGTGCCAGTAGCAGAACCGGGACAGGGATAGATCAGCCCCAGCATTTT
TRBV7-9	once	TRBJ1-1	TRBD1	CASSFDYNRGGRLAAEAFF	TGTGCCAGCAGCTTCGATTATAACAGGGGGGGGAGATTGGCGGCTGAAGCTTTCTTT
TRBV19	.	TRBJ1-2	.	CASSNMRFNYGYTF	TGTGCCAGTAGTAATATGCGGTTTAACTATGGCTACACCTTC
TRBV2	.	TRBJ2-1	.	CASTLANEQFF	TGTGCCAGCACACTAGCCAATGAGCAGTTCTTC
TRBV29-1	.	TRBJ1-2	.	CSVEGQGSDYGYTF	TGCAGCGTTGAAGGTCAGGGCTCTGACTATGGCTACACCTTC
TRBV9	.	TRBJ2-6	.	CASSPEYLSSGANVLTF	TGTGCCAGCAGCCCTGAGTACCTAAGCTCTGGGGCCAACGTCCTGACTTTC
TRBV7-6	.	TRBJ2-3	.	CASSAERAPDTQYF	TGTGCCAGCAGCGCCGAGAGGGCGCCAGATACGCAGTATTTT
TRBV7-9	.	TRBJ1-5	.	CASSHDRSLDQPQHF	TGTGCCAGCAGCCACGACAGGTCCTTGGACCAGCCCCAGCATTTT
TRBV7-2	.	TRBJ2-7	TRBD2	CASSPEGLAGGEQYF	TGTGCCAGCAGCCCAGAGGGACTAGCGGGAGGCGAGCAGTACTTC
TRBV2	.	TRBJ2-3	.	CASSEGPDTQYF	TGTGCCAGCAGTGAGGGGCCAGATACGCAGTATTTT
TRBV18	few	TRBJ1-2	.	CASSPSRDGYTF	TGTGCCAGCTCGCCCTCGCGGGATGGCTACACCTTC
TRBV18	.	TRBJ2-7	.	CASQSGSQYEQYF	TGTGCCAGCCAATCAGGGTCACAATACGAGCAGTACTTC
TRBV10-2	.	TRBJ1-1	.	CASRATGELGTEAFF	TGCGCCAGCCGGGCCACGGGGGAATTGGGGACTGAAGCTTTCTTT
TRBV28	.	TRBJ2-7	.	CASSRQESHEQYF	TGTGCCAGCAGTCGACAGGAGAGCCACGAGCAGTACTTC
TRBV9	.	TRBJ1-6	.	CASSPSGGYNSPLHF	TGTGCCAGCAGCCCCAGTGGGGGGTATAATTCACCCCTCCACTTT
TRBV5-1	.	TRBJ2-1	TRBD2	CASSLNLAGGPGVEQFF	TGCGCCAGCAGCTTGAACCTAGCGGGAGGCCCTGGGGTTGAGCAGTTCTTC
TRBV6-5	.	TRBJ2-7	TRBD1	CASSYRDRGYEQYF	TGTGCCAGCAGTTACAGGGACAGGGGGTACGAGCAGTACTTC
TRBV15	.	TRBJ1-3	.	CATQQADSGNTIYF	TGTGCCACCCAACAGGCCGACTCTGGAAACACCATATATTTT
TRBV5-4	few	TRBJ2-7	TRBD2	CASSPGGLAGGGEQYF	TGTGCCAGCAGCCCAGGGGGCCTAGCGGGAGGAGGAGAGCAGTACTTC
TRBV5-1	.	TRBJ1-1	TRBD1	CASTGGLTEAFF	TGCGCCAGCACAGGGGGGTTAACTGAAGCTTTCTTT